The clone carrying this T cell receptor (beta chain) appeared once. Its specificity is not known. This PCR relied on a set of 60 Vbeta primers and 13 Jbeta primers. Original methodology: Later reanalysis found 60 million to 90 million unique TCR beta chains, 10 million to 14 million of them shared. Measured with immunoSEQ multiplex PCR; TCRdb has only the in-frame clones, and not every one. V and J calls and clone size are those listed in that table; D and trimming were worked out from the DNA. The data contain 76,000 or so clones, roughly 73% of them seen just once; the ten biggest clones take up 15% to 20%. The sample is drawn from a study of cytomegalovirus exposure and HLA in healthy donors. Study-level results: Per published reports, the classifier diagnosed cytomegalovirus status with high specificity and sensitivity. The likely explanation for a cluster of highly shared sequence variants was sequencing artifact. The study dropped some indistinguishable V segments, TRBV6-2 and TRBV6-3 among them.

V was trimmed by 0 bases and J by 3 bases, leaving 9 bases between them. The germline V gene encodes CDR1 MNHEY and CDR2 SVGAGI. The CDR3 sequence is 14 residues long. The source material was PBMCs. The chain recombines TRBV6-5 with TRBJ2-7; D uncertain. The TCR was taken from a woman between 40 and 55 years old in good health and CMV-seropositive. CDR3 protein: CASSYSRISYEQYF. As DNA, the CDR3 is TGTGCCAGCAGTTACTCGAGGATTAGCTACGAGCAGTACTTC.